Reported below is one T cell receptor (beta chain). The sample is drawn from a study of blood T cell repertoires in COVID-19. The V and J ends lost 2 bases and 0 bases respectively, with 7 bases between them. The CDR3 has 14 amino acids. Germline CDR1 MGHRA, CDR2 YSYEKL. Libraries were prepared by immunoSEQ multiplex PCR; TCRdb keeps only in-frame clonotypes and omits some of them. Of some 350,000 clones listed, 85% to 90% were seen once; the top ten hold approximately 7.3%. The source of this sequence is a woman in her seventies with COVID-19, enrolled during active disease. This chain uses TRBV4-1 with TRBJ1-1; D is ambiguous. Input material: peripheral blood. CDR3 coding DNA: TGCGCCAGCAGCCAACCTACAGTGAACACTGAAGCTTTCTTT. Protein: CASSQPTVNTEAFF.